One sample yielded the 22 T cell receptor beta chains listed below, sequenced in a study of CD8 T cells in Susac syndrome. With random hexamers, reverse transcription was performed on about 0.5 to 1 ug of RNA. A single record per CDR3 protein comes from TCRdb applying MiXCR to the immunoSEQ multiplex PCR reads. The profile covers 160,000 or so distinct CDR3 sequences, with around 93% appearing a single time and over 0.11% taken by the ten largest. Sequenced material: CD4+ T cells from PBMCs. The receptors were sampled from a human donor in good health.

This clonotype was seen once. The chain combines TRBV20-1 with TRBJ2-1; 7 bases align to TRBD2. CDR1 and CDR2 from the germline V gene are DFQATT and SNEGSKA (reference sequence). This CDR3 spans 13 amino acids. The V segment lost 0 bases and the J segment 10 bases; nucleotides outside the gene matches: 6. The CDR3 DNA reads as TGCAGTGCTAGAGATGATGCGGGACTAGAGCAGTTCTTC. This translates into CSARDDAGLEQFF.

The chain employs TRBV7-2 and TRBJ2-3; 7 nucleotides align to TRBD2. Trimming at V came to 4 bases and at J to 2 bases, leaving 3 bases not matched to a gene. The CDR3 is made up of 14 amino acids. CDR1 SGHTA and CDR2 FQGNSA come from the germline V gene. CDR3 in amino acids: CASSWEGLTDTQYF. In nucleotides, the CDR3 is TGTGCCAGCAGCTGGGAGGGGCTCACAGATACGCAGTATTTT.

The chain couples TRBV6-5 to TRBJ1-6; D call uncertain. There are 16 residues in the CDR3. V was cut by 0 bases and J by 7 bases, with 13 bases left in between. Germline V CDR1 and CDR2: MNHEY, SVGAGI. In DNA form, the CDR3 reads TGTGCCAGCAGTTACTCGGGAGTGTGGGGAAATTCACCCCTCCACTTT. This encodes CASSYSGVWGNSPLHF.

The chain couples TRBV5-4 to TRBJ1-2; D perhaps matches TRBD1 (6 bases). Trimming removed 6 bases from V and 5 bases from J, with 17 bases in between. Germline V CDR1 and CDR2: SGHNT, YYREEE (reference sequence). The CDR3 is 14 amino acids. The CDR3 coding sequence is TGTGCCAGCAACGAAGGAGGGCAGGGGTATGGCTACACCTTC. Translating it yields CASNEGGQGYGYTF.

The chain combines TRBV5-1 with TRBJ2-2; D unclear. CDR3 size: 14 residues. V was clipped by 1 base and J by 3 bases, with 7 bases between them. Germline CDR1 is SGHRS and CDR2 is YFSETQ. The CDR3 spells CASSLPRDTGELFF. The CDR3 nucleotides read TGCGCCAGCAGCTTGCCAAGAGACACCGGGGAGCTGTTTTTT.

CDR3 sequence (DNA): TGCAGCGTTGGGTCGGCAGCTTACGAGCAGTACTTC. Translation: CSVGSAAYEQYF. This chain connects TRBV29-1 to TRBJ2-7, with D unresolved. Between the trimmed V and J ends, which lost 4 bases and 4 bases, there was a span of 11 bases. The length of the CDR3 is 12 residues. Germline CDR1 SQVTM, CDR2 ANQGSEA.

The chain carries TRBV12-3 or TRBV12-4 and TRBJ1-2, with 10 nucleotides matching TRBD1. V lost 4 bases, J lost 4 bases, and 12 bases stayed unmatched. The CDR3 length is 17 residues. CDR3 nucleotides: TGTGCCAGCAGTTCCGCCCCCGGGACAGGGGAAGGCTATGGCTACACCTTC. Its protein product is CASSSAPGTGEGYGYTF.

V and J are TRBV20-1 and TRBJ2-5, with 8 bases identical to TRBD1. The CDR3 is 14 residues long. The germline CDR1 and CDR2 sequences are DFQATT and SNEGSKA (reference sequence). J was trimmed by 3 bases and V by 5 bases; bases with no gene match: 8. This CDR3 is CSAAPDRAKETQYF. The CDR3 nucleotides read TGCAGTGCTGCTCCGGACAGGGCAAAAGAGACCCAGTACTTC.

The chain carries TRBV30 and TRBJ1-2, with 7 bases matching TRBD1. Germline V lookup: CDR1 GTSNPN, CDR2 SVGIG (reference sequence). V trimming: 3 bases; J trimming: 8 bases; junction bases outside the gene matches: 24. The CDR3 is 18 amino acids. The CDR3 spells CAWRRGQTKQGTSRGYTF. In DNA form, the CDR3 reads TGTGCCTGGAGGAGAGGGCAAACAAAACAGGGGACCTCTAGGGGCTACACCTTC.

The rearrangement uses TRBV5-4 and TRBJ2-1, with 8 bases fitting TRBD2. Trimming took 4 bases from V and 6 from J; bases not matched to a gene: 12. The germline CDR1 and CDR2 sequences are SGHNT and YYREEE (reference sequence). This CDR3 has 16 residues. CDR3 residues: CASSRYGAGGFNEQFF. CDR3 in DNA: TGTGCCAGCAGCCGATACGGGGCGGGAGGCTTCAATGAGCAGTTCTTC.

This clonotype was found once. The CDR3 DNA reads as TGCAGCGTTCCCCTCCGGGACGCTTCTGGGGCCAACGTCCTGACTTTC. Protein sequence: CSVPLRDASGANVLTF. The chain recombines TRBV29-1 with TRBJ2-6, with D perhaps being TRBD1 or TRBD2 (5 bases each). The length of the CDR3 is 16 residues. Germline V gene lookup returns CDR1 SQVTM and CDR2 ANQGSEA. V lost 5 bases and J 1 base, leaving 15 bases between the germline ends.

This clonotype was found once. The CDR3, as DNA: TGTGCCAGCAGCCCGGGGAGCGGGGGGGATCCTGAGCAGTTCTTC. It specifies CASSPGSGGDPEQFF. V is TRBV7-3 and J is TRBJ2-1; TRBD2 agrees at 10 bases. Trimming cost V 5 bases and J 9 bases; bases outside gene matches: 10. This CDR3 has 15 amino acids. Germline V gene data show CDR1 as SGHTA and CDR2 as FQGTGA.

The count of this clonotype is one. J is TRBJ1-2 and V is TRBV5-4; tentative D call: TRBD1 (5 bases). The CDR3 runs 12 residues. V was pared by 4 bases and J by 4 bases, with 8 bases between. Germline-derived CDR1 and CDR2 are SGHNT and YYREEE (reference sequence). The CDR3 region is CASSADSYGYTF. For the CDR3, the DNA is TGTGCCAGCAGCGCCGACAGCTATGGCTACACCTTC. Full variable domain (missing parts from reference TRBV5-4 and TRBJ1-2): ETGVTQSPTHLIKTRGQQVTLRCSSQSGHNTVSWYQQALGQGPQFIFQYYREEENGRGNFPPRFSGLQFPNYSSELNVNALELDDSALYLCASSADSYGYTFGSGTRLTVV.

The chain combines TRBV3-1 with TRBJ1-2; D is uncertain. The CDR3 loop spans 13 amino acids. V was trimmed by 0 bases and J by 7 bases, leaving 9 bases between them. The germline V gene has CDR1 LGHDT and CDR2 YNNKEL (reference sequence). CDR3 region: CASSQEYASGYTF. The CDR3 nucleotides read TGTGCCAGCAGCCAAGAGTACGCTAGTGGCTACACCTTC.

V and J are TRBV2 and TRBJ2-7; D remains unclear. The CDR3 consists of 12 residues. Germline V lookup: CDR1 SNHLY, CDR2 FYNNEI. The V end lost 1 base, the J end lost 13 bases, and 14 bases lay between the germline ends. The CDR3 spells CASSEEVPRPYF. The CDR3 coding sequence is TGTGCCAGCAGTGAAGAGGTGCCACGGCCCTACTTC.

V and J are TRBV30 and TRBJ1-1, with TRBD1 matching over 8 bases. V lost 3 bases, J lost 9 bases, and 6 bases stayed unmatched. This CDR3 has 12 residues. The germline V gene has CDR1 GTSNPN and CDR2 SVGIG (reference sequence). CDR3 protein: CAWRPDRGKAFF. The CDR3 DNA is TGTGCCTGGAGACCCGACAGGGGTAAAGCTTTCTTT.

This chain uses TRBV3-1 with TRBJ2-7; a weak D match, TRBD2 (6 bases). CDR3 length equals 13 residues. Trimming took 4 bases from V and 2 from J, leaving 9 bases between them. CDR1 LGHDT and CDR2 YNNKEL come from the germline V gene (reference sequence). This CDR3 reads CASSRGLPYEQYF. The CDR3 DNA reads as TGTGCCAGCAGCCGGGGACTTCCCTACGAGCAGTACTTC.

The chain uses TRBV30 and TRBJ1-4; D gene ambiguous. The CDR3 runs to 11 residues. V shed 2 bases and J shed 8 bases, with 6 bases lying between them. Germline loops: CDR1 GTSNPN, CDR2 SVGIG (reference sequence). DNA for the CDR3: TGTGCCTGGAGTCCCGGGGAAAAACTGTTTTTT. This gives the protein CAWSPGEKLFF.

The chain combines TRBV19 with TRBJ2-7; D perhaps matches TRBD1 (6 bases). The V gene lost 4 bases and the J gene lost 4 bases, with 14 bases spanning the gap. This CDR3 comprises 14 residues. Germline V gene lookup returns CDR1 LNHDA and CDR2 SQIVND (reference sequence). The CDR3 loop reads CASSTRDTRYEQYF. The CDR3 DNA reads as TGTGCCAGTAGTACCAGGGACACTAGATACGAGCAGTACTTC.

This clonotype has only one observation. The chain combines TRBV6-5 with TRBJ2-7; D might be TRBD1 (6 bases). V lost 2 bases and J lost 5, with 13 bases in between. Germline V gene lookup returns CDR1 MNHEY and CDR2 SVGAGI. The CDR3 consists of 14 residues. The CDR3 region has the DNA TGTGCCAGCAGTTACGCTACAGGGTCCCACGAGCAGTACTTC. Encoded protein: CASSYATGSHEQYF.

The rearrangement joins TRBV2 to TRBJ1-6; D not resolved. The CDR3 runs to 14 residues. Germline V gene sequence: CDR1 SNHLY, CDR2 FYNNEI. Deletions cut 0 bases from V and 4 bases from J, with 4 bases between. The CDR3 loop reads CASSEALYNSPLHF. The CDR3 DNA follows: TGTGCCAGCAGTGAAGCGCTATATAATTCACCCCTCCACTTT. Together with reference TRBV2 and TRBJ1-6, the CDR3 gives the full variable domain: EPEVTQTPSHQVTQMGQEVILRCVPISNHLYFYWYRQILGQKVEFLVSFYNNEISEKSEIFDDQFSVERPDGSNFTLKIRSTKLEDSAMYFCASSEALYNSPLHFGNGTRLTVT.

The chain joins TRBV10-1 to TRBJ1-1; unclear D gene. This CDR3 has 13 residues. Trimming took 7 bases from V and 5 from J, leaving 14 bases between them. Per the germline V gene, CDR1 is WNHNN and CDR2 is SYGVQD (reference sequence). Written as DNA, the CDR3 is TGCGCCAGCACAATGAGGATTGGGACTGAAGCTTTCTTT. It specifies CASTMRIGTEAFF.